This T cell receptor beta chain comes out of a study of T cells in women clearing cervical HPV infection (dated by TCRdb to the late 2010s). For the study in its entirety: Cases were under 30 women with histologically confirmed HPV16-related CIN3 or worse, including a couple of invasive cancers. Blood from cases was collected at the visit at which the lesion was first identified, whereas blood from controls was collected once infection was no longer detected. The controls were around 25 women whose single incident HPV16 infection cleared within 12 months with no development of precancer or cancer. Cases were matched to controls by age within five years and by the year the sample was collected. The exploratory proof-of-principle case-control study was nested within the Guanacaste HPV Natural History Study in Costa Rica and compared TCR repertoires across cervical HPV16 outcomes. For cases, the median interval between lesion detection and blood sampling was around 150 days, with an interquartile range of about 80 to 210 days. HLA typing was available for only a few women, so HLA type could not be excluded as a confounder. Cases had a median age of about 34 years and controls had a median age of around 40, with no significant differences in baseline characteristics. Five blinded duplicates per group were added as quality controls, giving 60 or so samples: 50 or so participants and roughly ten replicates. The parent cohort enrolled roughly 9,400 women aged 18 or older in Guanacaste, Costa Rica, in about 1993 to 1994 and followed the women for around seven years.

In the case of this clone: It lacks a known antigen.

Every participant had a single incident cervical HPV16 infection, and prevalent HPV16 infections were excluded. Cervical HPV DNA was detected by MY09/MY11 PCR and genotyped by dot-blot hybridization. Fifteen mL of heparinized blood were centrifuged, and the buffy coat was aliquoted, frozen at -30°C, then stored at -80°C. QIAGEN kits were used to extract genomic DNA from buffy coat specimens. General study outcomes and caveats: Whether associations preceded infection or resulted from infection could not be shown with the cross-sectional design, and effector/memory subsets and HPV-specific T cells were not isolated. TCR repertoire richness was significantly higher in CIN3+ cases than in controls across sequencing depths, while evenness did not differ. Because the number of T cells per sample was unknown, the richness differences could reflect varying T-cell content rather than repertoire biology. Random forest classifiers combining richness and V gene abundances distinguished cases from controls with an estimated AUC of 0.83.

TCR beta CDR3 regions were amplified by multiplex PCR from an average of around 1,200 ng genomic DNA per sample using the immunoSEQ assay. To correct primer bias, the assay used a complete synthetic TCR repertoire to set an amplification baseline. The amplicons were sequenced using the Illumina platform. Per the original workflow: Sequence errors were corrected by clustering with frequency ratios and a modified nearest-neighbor algorithm, and the sequences were then analyzed in the immunoSEQ Analyzer using IMGT gene definitions. At each rarefaction depth, TCR richness and evenness were averaged across 20 rarefaction repeats, and any sample with fewer sequences than the depth was left out. Wilcoxon rank sum tests with FDR correction were used to compare V, D and J gene relative abundances between the groups. Blinded duplicates gave an intraclass correlation of approximately 96% for TCR richness and an average of about 76% across 66 gene segments. The immuneACCESS repertoire file appears here via TCRdb, limited to in-frame rearrangements. These files lack a portion of the clones; in checked studies, under half of the deficit traces to unresolved V genes, and the cause of the others is not known. V, J and clone size are those of that table, while D and trimming were read from the DNA. In this sample's table one finds roughly 30,000 clones. Approximately 3% of the sample goes to the ten largest clones.

The sequenced sample was blood buffy coat. The sequence was obtained from a woman between 18 and 70 years old with a cervical HPV16 infection that either progressed to CIN3+ or cleared (not recorded which).

The CDR3 loop reads CASSLEVRDTYTF. The DNA read from the CDR3 is TGTGCCAGCAGCTTAGAAGTGCGAGATACC. Recombination joined TRBV7-2 with TRBJ1-2, with no confidently assigned D gene. The read halts 3 residues ahead of the CDR3 end, with the missing end drawn from the germline J gene. CDR1 and CDR2 are read off the germline V gene as SGHTA and FQGNSA. Its CDR3 holds 13 amino acids, cysteine through phenylalanine. Part of the CDR3 DNA is given, 30 bases translated from base 1.